These 21 T cell receptor beta chains were all obtained from the same sample, sequenced in a study of blood T cell repertoires in COVID-19. Profiled with immunoSEQ multiplex PCR; TCRdb holds only in-frame clones, not every one. The sample carries approximately 360,000 clones, around 87% recorded once. Sequencing was performed on PBMCs or T cells enriched from blood (not recorded which). Source of these receptors: a man between 35 and 55 years old in a cohort exposed to, infected with or recovered from COVID-19 (not recorded which).

The table lists this clone with a count of one. The CDR3 DNA reads as TGCAGTGCTAGTCAAAGGGGGAAGTACGAGCAGTACTTC. Translating it yields CSASQRGKYEQYF. The chain links TRBV20-1 to TRBJ2-7, with D possibly being TRBD1 (6 bases). Trimming removed 3 bases at V and 4 bases at J, with 13 bases between. In germline, CDR1 is DFQATT, CDR2 SNEGSKA (reference sequence). This CDR3 comprises 13 residues.

The table lists this clone with a count of one. The V and J genes are TRBV3-1 (or the pseudogene TRBV3-2) and TRBJ2-7, with 9 bases lining up with TRBD1. The junction had 6 bases not matched to a gene; V was cut back by 2 bases and J by 7 bases. The CDR3 covers 14 residues. Germline V gives CDR1 LGHDT, CDR2 YNNKEL (reference sequence). This CDR3 is CASSQLQGAGEQYF. CDR3 nucleotide sequence: TGTGCCAGCAGCCAATTACAGGGGGCAGGTGAGCAGTACTTC.

V is TRBV7-2 and J is TRBJ2-7; 10 bases align to TRBD2. Germline CDR1 is SGHTA and CDR2 is FQGNSA. This CDR3 is built from 14 residues. Trimming cost V 5 bases and J 5 bases; bases outside gene matches: 6. CDR3 sequence: CASSKGLALNEQYF. Here the CDR3 DNA reads TGTGCCAGCAGCAAGGGACTAGCGCTTAACGAGCAGTACTTC.

The rearrangement uses TRBV13 and TRBJ1-1, with 7 bases lining up with TRBD1. Germline V gene data show CDR1 as PRHDT and CDR2 as FYEKMQ (reference sequence). V trimming: 1 base; J trimming: 5 bases; junction bases outside the gene matches: 4. There are 14 residues in the CDR3. CDR3 amino acids: CASSLVQGRTEAFF. The CDR3 DNA is TGTGCCAGCAGCTTAGTACAGGGGAGAACTGAAGCTTTCTTT.

The chain recombines TRBV10-1 with TRBJ1-2; D gene unclear. Looked up from germline, CDR1 is WNHNN and CDR2 is SYGVQD (reference sequence). The V end was cut by 2 bases, the J end by 2 bases, with 6 bases between. The CDR3 length is 13 residues. This CDR3 reads CASSEQKNYGYTF. The CDR3 nucleotides read TGCGCCAGCAGTGAGCAGAAAAACTATGGCTACACCTTC.

The CDR3 is CAIQAGNTDTQYF. CDR3 in DNA: TGTGCCATCCAAGCGGGGAACACAGATACGCAGTATTTT. The J gene is TRBJ2-3, the V gene TRBV10-3; TRBD2 matches 7 bases. Trimming cost V 8 bases and J 2 bases; bases outside gene matches: 4. The CDR3 is 13 amino acids. The germline V gene has CDR1 ENHRY and CDR2 SYGVKD.

This clone was picked up one time. The rearrangement uses TRBV30 and TRBJ2-2; TRBD1 matches 10 bases. Per the germline V gene, CDR1 is GTSNPN and CDR2 is SVGIG (reference sequence). V trimming: 1 base; J trimming: 5 bases; junction bases outside the gene matches: 1. This CDR3 spans 14 amino acids. CDR3 residues: CAWSEGQGTGELFF. In DNA, the CDR3 is TGTGCCTGGAGTGAGGGACAGGGGACCGGGGAGCTGTTTTTT. The full variable domain, rest sourced from reference TRBV30 and TRBJ2-2, is SQTIHQWPATLVQPVGSPLSLECTVEGTSNPNLYWYRQAAGRGLQLLFYSVGIGQISSEVPQNLSASRPQDRQFILSSKKLLLSDSGFYLCAWSEGQGTGELFFGEGSRLTVL.

The J gene is TRBJ2-1, the V gene TRBV7-2; 11 bases fit TRBD2. The V gene end was trimmed by 3 bases and the J gene end by 6 bases; junction bases not matched to a gene: 7. The CDR3 has 16 residues. Germline V CDR1 and CDR2: SGHTA, FQGNSA. For the CDR3, the DNA is TGTGCCAGCAGCTTCCTTAGCGGGAGGGGGCTCAATGAGCAGTTCTTC. This encodes CASSFLSGRGLNEQFF. Complete variable domain (other parts from reference TRBV7-2 and TRBJ2-1): GAGVSQSPSNKVTEKGKDVELRCDPISGHTALYWYRQSLGQGLEFLIYFQGNSAPDKSGLPSDRFSAERTGGSVSTLTIQRTQQEDSAVYLCASSFLSGRGLNEQFFGPGTRLTVL.

V is TRBV27 and J is TRBJ1-6, with D unclear. The CDR3 contains 14 residues. V was trimmed by 3 bases and J by 10 bases, leaving 13 bases between them. The germline V gene has CDR1 MNHEY and CDR2 SMNVEV (reference sequence). CDR3 in amino acids: CASSFAAKDSPLHF. Here the CDR3 DNA reads TGTGCCAGCAGTTTTGCGGCCAAAGACTCACCCCTCCACTTT.

The rearrangement joins TRBV5-1 to TRBJ2-7; 13 bases map to TRBD2. Germline V gene lookup returns CDR1 SGHRS and CDR2 YFSETQ. Trimming removed 6 bases from V and 5 bases from J; junction bases left unmatched: 5. There are 14 residues in the CDR3. In DNA form, the CDR3 reads TGCGCCAGCACACTAGCGGGAGGGTTCAACGAGCAGTACTTC. It translates to CASTLAGGFNEQYF.

The chain couples TRBV25-1 to TRBJ1-1; the match to TRBD1 covers 7 bases. In germline, CDR1 is MGHDK, CDR2 SYGVNS. V trimming: 10 bases; J trimming: 5 bases; junction bases outside the gene matches: 7. The CDR3 length is 12 residues. In DNA, the CDR3 is TGTGCCACGAATCAGGGGGATACTGAAGCTTTCTTT. Translated: CATNQGDTEAFF.

The chain has TRBV28 and TRBJ1-1; D call uncertain. The V end was cut by 1 base, the J end by 0 bases, with 6 bases between. The CDR3 runs 14 residues. CDR1 is MDHEN and CDR2 is SYDVKM in the germline V gene. The CDR3 nucleotides are TGTGCCAGCAGTTTATCCAGTATGAACACTGAAGCTTTCTTT. Its protein product is CASSLSSMNTEAFF.

V is TRBV18 and J is TRBJ1-6; the D gene is possibly TRBD1 (6 bases). The ends were cut back, 3 bases at V and 0 bases at J, with 9 bases in the middle. The CDR3 contains 16 residues. Per germline, CDR1 KGHSH and CDR2 LQKENI. CDR3 sequence (DNA): TGTGCCAGCTCACCCGGACAGCACTCCTATAATTCACCCCTCCACTTT. This sequence encodes CASSPGQHSYNSPLHF.

V gene TRBV30 combines with J gene TRBJ1-5, with TRBD1 identical over 9 bases. CDR3 length: 14 amino acids. The V segment lost 1 base and the J segment 6 bases; nucleotides outside the gene matches: 4. Germline V lookup: CDR1 GTSNPN, CDR2 SVGIG (reference sequence). DNA of the CDR3: TGTGCCTGGAGTGGGGGGACAGGGCTTCAGCCCCAGCATTTT. Translating it yields CAWSGGTGLQPQHF.

The sample holds a few counts of this clone. This rearrangement joins TRBV2 to TRBJ1-2; no firm D call. The CDR3 length is 13 residues. V dropped 11 bases and J dropped 4 bases, with 17 bases sitting between them. Germline V gene lookup returns CDR1 SNHLY and CDR2 FYNNEI. The DNA for the CDR3 is TGTGCCGGCACGTGGAGGGATGCCTATGGCTACACCTTC. Translated: CAGTWRDAYGYTF.

This clone occurred once. This sequence joins TRBV2 and TRBJ2-1; D possibly corresponds to TRBD2 (5 bases). CDR3 size: 12 residues. Germline values: CDR1 SNHLY, CDR2 FYNNEI. V lost 11 bases, J lost 8 bases, and 16 bases lay in between. DNA of the CDR3: TGTGCCGGGCGGAGGCCCCCCCATGAGCAGTTCTTC. This encodes CAGRRPPHEQFF.

The chain couples TRBV18 to TRBJ1-4; the D is unclear. V was clipped by 5 bases and J by 0 bases, with 13 bases between them. Germline assignment: CDR1 KGHSH and CDR2 LQKENI. The CDR3 consists of 16 residues. CDR3 amino acids: CASSTYPPTTNEKLFF. The DNA for the CDR3 is TGTGCCAGCTCAACCTACCCCCCTACAACTAATGAAAAACTGTTTTTT.

The chain combines TRBV27 with TRBJ1-5; the D is unclear. Germline V lookup: CDR1 MNHEY, CDR2 SMNVEV (reference sequence). V was clipped by 7 bases and J by 7 bases, with 11 bases between them. The CDR3 totals 12 residues. The CDR3 coding sequence is TGTGCCAGCACGCAGGCTGGGCAGCCCCAGCATTTT. This translates into CASTQAGQPQHF.

The rearrangement uses TRBV28 and TRBJ2-3; a possible D gene is TRBD2 (6 bases). Trimming removed 5 bases from V and 4 bases from J, with 16 bases in between. The germline V gene encodes CDR1 MDHEN and CDR2 SYDVKM. CDR3 length: 15 residues. The CDR3, as DNA: TGTGCCAGCAGTCCGGCGGGATTATTGGCAGATACGCAGTATTTT. It codes for CASSPAGLLADTQYF.

This chain uses TRBV15 with TRBJ1-4; a possible D gene is TRBD1 (5 bases). The CDR3 covers 17 residues. Germline loops: CDR1 LNHNV, CDR2 YYDKDF (reference sequence). The V end was cut by 1 base, the J end by 5 bases, with 17 bases between. CDR3 loop: CATSRGGQLGLNEKLFF. In DNA, the CDR3 is TGTGCCACCAGCAGAGGGGGCCAGCTAGGTCTAAATGAAAAACTGTTTTTT.

The V gene is TRBV5-5, the J gene TRBJ1-5; no definite D call. The ends were cut back, 0 bases at V and 0 bases at J, with 7 bases in the middle. This CDR3 has 15 residues. Germline CDR1 reads SGHKS; CDR2 reads YYEKEE (reference sequence). CDR3: CASSLAWSSNQPQHF. CDR3 nucleotide sequence: TGTGCCAGCAGCTTGGCATGGAGTAGCAATCAGCCCCAGCATTTT. The whole variable domain, remainder taken from reference TRBV5-5 and TRBJ1-5, is DAGVTQSPTHLIKTRGQQVTLRCSPISGHKSVSWYQQVLGQGPQFIFQYYEKEERGRGNFPDRFSARQFPNYSSELNVNALLLGDSALYLCASSLAWSSNQPQHFGDGTRLSIL.